The 18 T cell receptor beta chains below come from one sample, sequenced in a study of shared T cell receptors in the human thymus. Method: immunoSEQ multiplex PCR; TCRdb's copy keeps in-frame clones and lacks some. This sample yields fewer than 700,000 clones, of which approximately 88% are seen a single time; over 0.008% belongs to the top ten. These data were also filed under a second study, of human thymus T cells.

Material for sequencing was thymocytes. The origin of the receptors is a boy under two years old with a congenital heart defect.

This clone appeared a few times. The chain links TRBV27 to TRBJ2-3; possible D gene TRBD1, 6 bases. V was clipped by 7 bases and J by 3 bases, with 17 bases between them. This CDR3 contains 15 residues. The V gene's germline CDR1 is MNHEY and CDR2 SMNVEV (reference sequence). CDR3 DNA sequence: TGTGCCAGCAACCTCTCCGGACAGAAAACAGATACGCAGTATTTT. Translation: CASNLSGQKTDTQYF.

The chain carries TRBV5-8 and TRBJ1-2; D ambiguous. Germline assignment: CDR1 SGHTS and CDR2 YDEGEE. Trimming shortened V by 0 bases and J by 7 bases, and 19 bases separated the two germline ends. The CDR3 is 16 amino acids. The CDR3 nucleotides read TGTGCCAGCAGCTTGGTGGTCTCGCGGGAGGATGTTGGCTACACCTTC. As protein: CASSLVVSREDVGYTF.

This chain connects TRBV10-3 to TRBJ2-1; the match to TRBD2 covers 12 bases. Germline V gives CDR1 ENHRY, CDR2 SYGVKD. Trimming removed 1 base from V and 8 bases from J; junction bases left unmatched: 18. CDR3 length: 20 amino acids. The chain's CDR3 is CAISELPQTSGRVPTDEQFF. CDR3 bases: TGTGCCATCAGTGAGTTGCCACAGACTAGCGGGAGAGTACCCACAGATGAGCAGTTCTTC.

This clone was observed a handful of times. The chain's CDR3 is CAWSVWLAESYEQYF. The CDR3 DNA is TGTGCCTGGAGTGTGTGGCTAGCGGAGTCCTACGAGCAGTACTTC. The genes are TRBV30 and TRBJ2-7; 7 nucleotides agree with TRBD2. Germline V gene data show CDR1 as GTSNPN and CDR2 as SVGIG (reference sequence). The CDR3 totals 15 residues. V gave up 0 bases and J gave up 1 base; unmatched junction bases: 6.

This rearrangement joins TRBV28 to TRBJ2-3, with 8 bases fitting TRBD2. The junction had 18 bases not matched to a gene; V was cut back by 6 bases and J by 4 bases. Germline V gene sequence: CDR1 MDHEN, CDR2 SYDVKM. The CDR3 has 18 amino acids. CDR3 coding DNA: TGTGCCAGCAGCCTGCCCCCACGGGAGGGCCTTAGGGCAGATACGCAGTATTTT. Translating it yields CASSLPPREGLRADTQYF.

This sequence joins TRBV25-1 and TRBJ2-6; 10 bases are shared with TRBD1. Per the germline V gene, CDR1 is MGHDK and CDR2 is SYGVNS. With 6 bases clipped from V and 0 bases from J, the junction kept 5 bases outside the gene matches. The CDR3 runs 17 residues. As DNA, the CDR3 is TGTGCCAGCAGAGACAGGGGGCGATGCTCTGGGGCCAACGTCCTGACTTTC. As protein: CASRDRGRCSGANVLTF.

The chain carries TRBV7-9 and TRBJ2-7; TRBD1 matches at 9 bases. V lost 4 bases and J lost 0; bases outside the gene matches: 13. Germline V gene sequence: CDR1 SEHNR, CDR2 FQNEAQ (reference sequence). The CDR3 contains 18 residues. Here the CDR3 reads CASSSEKLDRGPSYEQYF. The CDR3 DNA reads TGTGCCAGCAGCTCGGAGAAACTGGACAGGGGTCCCTCCTACGAGCAGTACTTC.

This chain connects TRBV27 to TRBJ2-7; 8 nucleotides agree with TRBD1. This CDR3 is 16 amino acids long. CDR1 and CDR2 (germline): MNHEY, SMNVEV (reference sequence). Trimming at V came to 5 bases and at J to 2 bases, leaving 11 bases not matched to a gene. CDR3 nucleotide sequence: TGTGCCAGCAGTCCCCGTCCGACAGGGGCCCCCTACGAGCAGTACTTC. Residues: CASSPRPTGAPYEQYF.

The V call is TRBV10-2, the J call TRBJ1-2, with D unclear. Germline CDR1 and CDR2: WSHSY and SAAADI. The germline V and J ends were trimmed by 3 bases and 6 bases, with 8 bases remaining between them. The CDR3 spans 12 residues. The CDR3 nucleotides are TGCGCCAGCAGTGATTACAGTCATGGCTACACCTTC. This sequence encodes CASSDYSHGYTF.

This chain joins TRBV11-2 and TRBJ2-5, with 11 nucleotides matching TRBD2. Losses at the gene ends were 5 bases for V and 5 bases for J; bases not matched to a gene: 13. CDR1 and CDR2 from the germline V gene are SGHAT and FQNNGV. The length of the CDR3 is 17 residues. The chain's CDR3 is CASSTHQTSGSRETQYF. Here the CDR3 DNA reads TGTGCCAGCAGCACCCACCAAACTAGCGGGAGTAGGGAGACCCAGTACTTC.

The rearrangement joins TRBV7-9 to TRBJ2-7; D possibly corresponds to TRBD1 (6 bases). The germline V gene has CDR1 SEHNR and CDR2 FQNEAQ (reference sequence). The CDR3 spans 11 residues. Trimming removed 5 bases at V and 7 bases at J, with 9 bases between. The DNA of the CDR3 is TGTGCCAGCAGCACAACAGGGGAGCAGTACTTC. Its protein product is CASSTTGEQYF.

This clone was observed once. The chain combines TRBV27 with TRBJ2-2; 12 bases are shared with TRBD1. V shed 3 bases, J shed 4 bases, and the junction held 6 bases outside the gene matches. The germline gives CDR1 MNHEY, CDR2 SMNVEV (reference sequence). The CDR3 totals 17 residues. CDR3 coding DNA: TGTGCCAGCAGTTTCTGGGACAGGGGGCTCAGCACCGGGGAGCTGTTTTTT. The encoded protein is CASSFWDRGLSTGELFF.

This clone showed up just once. The chain is built from TRBV29-1 and TRBJ2-2; 12 bases are a match to TRBD2. The CDR3 is 17 amino acids. V was pared by 3 bases and J by 8 bases, with 13 bases of the junction left unmatched. Per the germline V gene, CDR1 is SQVTM and CDR2 is ANQGSEA. This CDR3 reads CSVDDRMTSGGEGELFF. The CDR3 nucleotides read TGCAGCGTTGATGACAGAATGACTAGCGGGGGTGAGGGGGAGCTGTTTTTT.

The chain is built from TRBV6-5 and TRBJ1-1, with D perhaps TRBD1 (6 bases). Germline CDR1 is MNHEY and CDR2 is SVGAGI. This CDR3 is 14 amino acids long. Trimming left V 2 bases short and J 0 bases short, with 7 bases between. The CDR3 nucleotides are TGTGCCAGCAGTTACGACAGGCTGAACACTGAAGCTTTCTTT. As protein: CASSYDRLNTEAFF.

V gene TRBV25-1 combines with J gene TRBJ2-3, with 7 nucleotides matching TRBD2. The CDR3 loop spans 16 amino acids. V gave up 6 bases and J gave up 3 bases; unmatched junction bases: 12. CDR1 MGHDK and CDR2 SYGVNS come from the germline V gene. CDR3 DNA sequence: TGTGCCAGCAGCCCCCTAGGCGGGAGTGGGACAGATACGCAGTATTTT. Its protein is CASSPLGGSGTDTQYF. Using reference TRBV25-1 and TRBJ2-3 for the parts outside the CDR3, the full variable domain is EADIYQTPRYLVIGTGKKITLECSQTMGHDKMYWYQQDPGMELHLIHYSYGVNSTEKGDLSSESTVSRIRTEHFPLTLESARPSHTSQYLCASSPLGGSGTDTQYFGPGTRLTVL.

V gene TRBV5-1 combines with J gene TRBJ2-7; 10 nucleotides line up with TRBD1. The CDR3 is 17 residues long. V lost 0 bases and J lost 5; bases outside the gene matches: 11. Per the germline V gene, CDR1 is SGHRS and CDR2 is YFSETQ. CDR3 sequence: CASSLVCGDRGRDEQYF. CDR3 bases: TGCGCCAGCAGCTTGGTCTGCGGGGACAGGGGTCGCGACGAGCAGTACTTC.

The V gene is TRBV15, the J gene TRBJ2-3; 12 bases agree with TRBD2. The CDR3 has 17 residues. V shed 5 bases, J shed 1 base, and the junction held 7 bases outside the gene matches. Germline lookup yields CDR1 LNHNV and CDR2 YYDKDF (reference sequence). The CDR3 coding sequence is TGTGCCACCAGCCCGCGGACTAGCGGGACGGGCACAGATACGCAGTATTTT. Translating gives CATSPRTSGTGTDTQYF.

V gene TRBV6-5 combines with J gene TRBJ2-2; 8 bases agree with TRBD1. Germline CDR1 MNHEY, CDR2 SVGAGI. V was clipped by 6 bases and J by 1 base; unmatched bases: 4. CDR3 length: 15 amino acids. The CDR3 loop is CASRAGTGNTGELFF. In DNA form, the CDR3 reads TGTGCCAGCAGGGCCGGGACAGGGAACACCGGGGAGCTGTTTTTT.